This T cell receptor (beta chain) was recorded in a study of T-cell reconstitution after alpha-beta-depleted transplantation in children. Trimming stripped 0 bases from V and 9 bases from J, with 9 bases between. CDR3 length: 13 amino acids. The germline V gene encodes CDR1 LGHNA and CDR2 YNFKEQ. Overall study results and limits: TCRbeta diversity was high at day 60 in some patients (a result of surviving recipient T cells and thymic progenitors). Newly generated T cells supplied most T-cell counts and diversity one year post-transplant. Where alpha-beta T cells came from about two months after transplant was reportedly several hundred expanded graft clones.

With regard to this clonotype: What it binds is unknown.

Molecular barcoding with unique molecular identifiers was used for the TCRbeta library. TCRdb re-analysed the PCR reads in MiXCR, keeping a single row per CDR3 protein. The sample carries around 370,000 distinct CDR3 sequences, roughly 15% recorded once. The origin of this receptor is a male patient under 10 years old who had a stem cell transplant for acute lymphoblastic leukemia, so the T cells may come from the graft donor. The specimen was PBMCs, mostly from graft donor cells, collected 360 days after TCRalphabeta/CD19-depleted stem cell transplant. The chain recombines TRBV4-2 with TRBJ2-1; possible D gene TRBD2, 5 bases. CDR3 sequence: CASSQDRRFEQFF. CDR3 coding DNA: TGTGCCAGCAGCCAAGATCGGAGGTTTGAGCAGTTCTTC.